This T cell receptor beta chain was found in a study of OX40 agonist ivuxolimab in advanced cancers. About the research overall: Dose-escalation patients' cancers were hepatocellular carcinoma, melanoma, renal cell or head and neck cancer.

The assay was immunoSEQ multiplex PCR, and TCRdb's table has in-frame clones only and misses some. Of roughly 70,000 clones listed, about nine tenths were seen once; the top ten hold 2.5% to 3%. This clone is medium-sized (0.01 to 0.1%) by share. The CDR3 totals 14 residues. Deletions cut 5 bases from V and 7 bases from J, with 17 bases between. The germline V gene encodes CDR1 LNHDA and CDR2 SQIVND (reference sequence). Autoimmune disease history or systemic immunosuppression was exclusionary. This TCR was recovered from an adult with an advanced solid tumor such as melanoma, head and neck, liver or kidney cancer. Specimen: CD4+ or CD8+ T cells sorted from blood, collected in a trial of the OX40 agonist ivuxolimab. The gene calls are TRBV19 and TRBJ1-1; tentative D call: TRBD1 (5 bases). CDR3 DNA sequence: TGTGCCAGTAGTCCCGGGACCACAACAATTGAAGCTTTCTTT. Translating it yields CASSPGTTTIEAFF. Full variable domain (rest looked up from reference TRBV19 and TRBJ1-1): DGGITQSPKYLFRKEGQNVTLSCEQNLNHDAMYWYRQDPGQGLRLIYYSQIVNDFQKGDIAEGYSVSREKKESFPLTVTSAQKNPTAFYLCASSPGTTTIEAFFGQGTRLTVV.